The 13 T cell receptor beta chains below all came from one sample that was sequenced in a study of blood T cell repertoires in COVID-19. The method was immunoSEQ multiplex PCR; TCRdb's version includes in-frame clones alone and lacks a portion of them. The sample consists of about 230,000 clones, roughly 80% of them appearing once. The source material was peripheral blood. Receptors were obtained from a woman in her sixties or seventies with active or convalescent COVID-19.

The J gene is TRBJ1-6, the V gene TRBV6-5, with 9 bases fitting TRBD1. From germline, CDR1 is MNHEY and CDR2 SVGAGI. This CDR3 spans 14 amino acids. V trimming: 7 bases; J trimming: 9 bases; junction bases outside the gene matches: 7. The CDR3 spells CASTKGQGTSPLHF. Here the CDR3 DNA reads TGTGCCAGCACTAAGGGACAGGGAACTTCACCCCTCCACTTT.

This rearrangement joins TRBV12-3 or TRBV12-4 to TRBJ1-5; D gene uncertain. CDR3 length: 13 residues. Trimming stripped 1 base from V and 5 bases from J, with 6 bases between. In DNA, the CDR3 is TGTGCCAGCAGTTTAGACAGCTATCAGCCCCAGCATTTT. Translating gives CASSLDSYQPQHF.

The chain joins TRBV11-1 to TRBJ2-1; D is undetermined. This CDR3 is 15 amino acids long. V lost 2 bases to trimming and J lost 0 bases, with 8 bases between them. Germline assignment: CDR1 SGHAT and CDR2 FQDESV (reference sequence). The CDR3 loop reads CASSLSRSSYNEQFF. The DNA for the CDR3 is TGTGCCAGCAGCTTATCCCGGAGCTCCTACAATGAGCAGTTCTTC.

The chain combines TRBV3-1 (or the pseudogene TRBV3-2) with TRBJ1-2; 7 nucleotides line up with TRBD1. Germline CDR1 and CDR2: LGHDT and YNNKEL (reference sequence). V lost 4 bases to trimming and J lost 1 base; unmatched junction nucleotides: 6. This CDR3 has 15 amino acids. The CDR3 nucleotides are TGTGCCAGCAGCCCAGGGAACAGGGGTAACTATGGCTACACCTTC. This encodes CASSPGNRGNYGYTF.

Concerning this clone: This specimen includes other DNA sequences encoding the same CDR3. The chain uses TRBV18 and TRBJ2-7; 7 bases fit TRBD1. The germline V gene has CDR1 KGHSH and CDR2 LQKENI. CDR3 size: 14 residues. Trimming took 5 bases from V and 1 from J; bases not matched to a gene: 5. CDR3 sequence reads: CASSEGTASYEQYF. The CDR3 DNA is TGTGCCAGCTCAGAAGGGACAGCTTCCTACGAGCAGTACTTC.

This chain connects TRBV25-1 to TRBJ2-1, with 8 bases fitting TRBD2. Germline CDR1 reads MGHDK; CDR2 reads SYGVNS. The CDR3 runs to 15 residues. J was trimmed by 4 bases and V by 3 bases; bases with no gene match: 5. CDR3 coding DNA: TGTGCCAGCAGTGATGGCGGGAGGCCTTACAATGAGCAGTTCTTC. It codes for CASSDGGRPYNEQFF. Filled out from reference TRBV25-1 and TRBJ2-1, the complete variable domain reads EADIYQTPRYLVIGTGKKITLECSQTMGHDKMYWYQQDPGMELHLIHYSYGVNSTEKGDLSSESTVSRIRTEHFPLTLESARPSHTSQYLCASSDGGRPYNEQFFGPGTRLTVL.

CDR3 region: CASSVGQGDGYTF. DNA for the CDR3: TGTGCCAGCAGTGTGGGACAGGGTGACGGCTACACCTTC. The chain joins TRBV2 to TRBJ1-2; 9 positions agree with TRBD1. The CDR3 has 13 residues. The J segment lost 8 bases and the V segment lost 4 bases, leaving 5 bases of the junction unmatched. Germline CDR1 SNHLY, CDR2 FYNNEI.

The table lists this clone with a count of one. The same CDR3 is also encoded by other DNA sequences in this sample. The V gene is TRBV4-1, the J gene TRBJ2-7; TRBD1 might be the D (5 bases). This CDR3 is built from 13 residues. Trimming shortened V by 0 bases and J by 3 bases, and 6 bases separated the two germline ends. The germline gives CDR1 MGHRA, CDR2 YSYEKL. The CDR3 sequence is CASSQEQGYEQYF. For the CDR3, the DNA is TGCGCCAGCAGCCAAGAGCAGGGCTACGAGCAGTACTTC.

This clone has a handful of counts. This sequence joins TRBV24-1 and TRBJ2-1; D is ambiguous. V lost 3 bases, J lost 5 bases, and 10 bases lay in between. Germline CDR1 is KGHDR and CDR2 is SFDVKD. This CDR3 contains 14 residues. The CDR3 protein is CATSDPSTNNEQFF. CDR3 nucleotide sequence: TGTGCCACCAGTGATCCTTCAACAAACAATGAGCAGTTCTTC.

The CDR3 region has the DNA TGCGCCAGCAGCCTAGGTGGGGACTCGGAGACCCAGTACTTC. As protein: CASSLGGDSETQYF. This sequence joins TRBV5-1 and TRBJ2-5; D perhaps matches TRBD2 (6 bases). V was clipped by 4 bases and J by 5 bases, with 15 bases between them. The germline gives CDR1 SGHRS, CDR2 YFSETQ. The CDR3 loop spans 14 amino acids.

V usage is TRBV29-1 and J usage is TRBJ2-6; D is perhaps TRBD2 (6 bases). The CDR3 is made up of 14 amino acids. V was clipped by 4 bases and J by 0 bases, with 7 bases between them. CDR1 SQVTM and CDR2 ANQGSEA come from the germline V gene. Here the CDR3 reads CSVGGLSGANVLTF. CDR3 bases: TGCAGCGTTGGGGGACTCTCTGGGGCCAACGTCCTGACTTTC. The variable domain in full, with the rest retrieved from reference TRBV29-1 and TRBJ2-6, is SAVISQKPSRDICQRGTSLTIQCQVDSQVTMMFWYRQQPGQSLTLIATANQGSEATYESGFVIDKFPISRPNLTFSTLTVSNMSPEDSSIYLCSVGGLSGANVLTFGAGSRLTVL.

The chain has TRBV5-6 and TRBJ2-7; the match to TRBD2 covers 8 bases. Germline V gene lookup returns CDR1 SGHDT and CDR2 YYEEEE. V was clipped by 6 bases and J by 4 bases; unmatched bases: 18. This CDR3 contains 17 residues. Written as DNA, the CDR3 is TGTGCCAGCACCATCCTGTGGGGGCAGCGGGGGAGTTACGAGCAGTACTTC. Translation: CASTILWGQRGSYEQYF.

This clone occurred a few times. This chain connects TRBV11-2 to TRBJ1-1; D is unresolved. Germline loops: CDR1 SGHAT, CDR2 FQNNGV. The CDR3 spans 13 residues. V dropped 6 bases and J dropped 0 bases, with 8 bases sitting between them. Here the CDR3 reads CASRLQMNTEAFF. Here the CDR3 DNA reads TGTGCCAGCAGGCTGCAGATGAACACTGAAGCTTTCTTT. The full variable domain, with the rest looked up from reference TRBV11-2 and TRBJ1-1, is EAGVAQSPRYKIIEKRQSVAFWCNPISGHATLYWYQQILGQGPKLLIQFQNNGVVDDSQLPKDRFSAERLKGVDSTLKIQPAKLEDSAVYLCASRLQMNTEAFFGQGTRLTVV.